This T cell receptor beta chain was identified during a study of control samples from healthy donors and cancer patients. The CDR3 consists of 14 residues. Trimming removed 3 bases from V and 2 bases from J; junction bases left unmatched: 4. CDR1 DFQATT and CDR2 SNEGSKA come from the germline V gene (reference sequence). TCRdb keeps only in-frame clones here, not all; method: immunoSEQ multiplex PCR. The repertoire consists of approximately 120,000 clones, with about 87% occurring once and the leading ten covering around 3%. The receptor comes from a man aged 55 to 70 in good health. The chain combines TRBV20-1 with TRBJ1-3, with 7 bases fitting TRBD1. The sample was blood. CDR3 sequence: CSASEGTAGNTIYF. The CDR3, as DNA: TGCAGTGCTAGTGAAGGGACAGCTGGAAACACCATATATTTT.